What follows are 8 T cell receptor beta chains derived from one specimen sequenced in a study of T cell responses to AZD1222 COVID-19 vaccine. Profiled with immunoSEQ multiplex PCR; TCRdb holds only in-frame clones, not every one. The table lists 140,000 to 150,000 clones, about 93% of them singletons. The source was peripheral blood, collected on day 0 of AZD1222 vaccination. The receptor set was obtained from an adult in good health.

Only one count was recorded for this clone. DNA of the CDR3: TGTGCCAGCAGCTTAGGAGCGGGGGGAACAGATACGCAGTATTTT. This sequence encodes CASSLGAGGTDTQYF. This rearrangement joins TRBV7-2 to TRBJ2-3; 9 bases line up with TRBD2. The CDR3 contains 15 residues. CDR1 is SGHTA, CDR2 FQGNSA, per germline. J was trimmed by 3 bases and V by 1 base; bases with no gene match: 2.

J is TRBJ2-7 and V is TRBV4-2, with 10 positions matching TRBD2. The length of the CDR3 is 19 residues. The junction had 16 bases not matched to a gene; V was cut back by 4 bases and J by 1 base. Germline CDR1 LGHNA, CDR2 YNFKEQ. The CDR3 DNA sequence: TGTGCCAGCAGCCCCGTCATCGGCGCTAGCGGGAGTCGTTCCTACGAGCAGTACTTC. This gives the protein CASSPVIGASGSRSYEQYF.

This chain uses TRBV5-1 with TRBJ1-1; D is possibly TRBD1 (5 bases). V was cut by 0 bases and J by 0 bases, with 6 bases left in between. This CDR3 has 14 residues. Germline CDR1 and CDR2: SGHRS and YFSETQ. The CDR3 nucleotides read TGCGCCAGCAGCTTGGAGGGGCTGAACACTGAAGCTTTCTTT. Translation gives CASSLEGLNTEAFF.

The V and J genes are TRBV6-6 and TRBJ2-2, with 8 bases matching TRBD1. The CDR3 runs to 15 residues. V gave up 4 bases and J gave up 5 bases; unmatched junction bases: 6. CDR1 and CDR2 from the germline V gene are MNHNY and SVGAGI (reference sequence). For the CDR3, the DNA is TGTGCCAGCAGTTTTGGACAGGGTGGAACCGGGGAGCTGTTTTTT. Translating it yields CASSFGQGGTGELFF.

The chain carries TRBV9 and TRBJ2-1; 9 nucleotides line up with TRBD2. The CDR3 is made up of 15 amino acids. Germline loops: CDR1 SGDLS, CDR2 YYNGEE. Unmatched junction bases numbered 7, after V lost 3 bases and J lost 6 bases. Written as DNA, the CDR3 is TGTGCCAGCAGCGCAAGAGTAGCGGGAGCCAATGAGCAGTTCTTC. Translating it yields CASSARVAGANEQFF. The variable domain in full, completed from reference TRBV9 and TRBJ2-1, reads DSGVTQTPKHLITATGQRVTLRCSPRSGDLSVYWYQQSLDQGLQFLIQYYNGEERAKGNILERFSAQQFPDLHSELNLSSLELGDSALYFCASSARVAGANEQFFGPGTRLTVL.

The rearrangement joins TRBV19 to TRBJ1-5; 9 bases line up with TRBD1. The V and J ends lost 7 bases and 4 bases, in that order; junction bases with no gene match: 2. This CDR3 has 13 residues. Germline V gene data show CDR1 as LNHDA and CDR2 as SQIVND (reference sequence). CDR3 DNA: TGTGCCAGTACCGGGACAGGGAATCAGCCCCAGCATTTT. This translates into CASTGTGNQPQHF.

The gene calls are TRBV2 and TRBJ2-4; TRBD1 aligns across 11 bases. From germline, CDR1 is SNHLY and CDR2 FYNNEI. The V and J ends lost 4 bases and 5 bases, in that order; junction bases with no gene match: 1. There are 14 residues in the CDR3. In DNA, the CDR3 is TGTGCCAGCAGTGGGACAGGGGGCCAAAACATTCAGTACTTC. It translates to CASSGTGGQNIQYF.

A word on this clone: Other DNA sequences within the sample encode an identical CDR3. The V and J genes are TRBV6-5 and TRBJ2-3; D is possibly TRBD1 or TRBD2 (5 bases each). V lost 2 bases to trimming and J lost 4 bases, with 10 bases between them. Germline V gene lookup returns CDR1 MNHEY and CDR2 SVGAGI. The CDR3 covers 14 residues. DNA for the CDR3: TGTGCCAGCAGTTACCGTGGGGGACCAGATACGCAGTATTTT. Encoded protein: CASSYRGGPDTQYF.